This section outlines one T cell receptor beta chain sequence together with its context. These data belong to a study of OX40 agonist ivuxolimab in advanced cancers. V gave up 5 bases and J gave up 5 bases, with 13 bases separating them. From germline, CDR1 is MNHEY and CDR2 SMNVEV (reference sequence). This CDR3 has 14 amino acids. Profiling relied on immunoSEQ multiplex PCR, and the TCRdb table lists in-frame clones only, not all of them. The repertoire includes around 46,000 clones, around 90% of them detected once, and 4% to 5% sits in the top ten. The clonotype originates from an adult with an advanced solid tumor such as melanoma, head and neck, liver or kidney cancer. This specimen consisted of CD4+ or CD8+ T cells sorted from blood, obtained in a trial of the OX40 agonist ivuxolimab. This chain uses TRBV27 with TRBJ1-5; D not resolved. CDR3 residues: CASSPLGLDQPQHF. Here the CDR3 DNA reads TGTGCCAGCAGTCCCTTAGGGTTAGATCAGCCCCAGCATTTT.